The next 5 T cell receptor beta chains were all read from a single sample in a study of technical replicates of blood from a handful of donors. Profiling relied on immunoSEQ multiplex PCR, and the TCRdb table lists in-frame clones only, not all of them. This sample has 65,000 to 90,000 clones; around 94% occur once, and the top ten carry about 0.4%. Sample: T cells isolated from PBMCs. These receptors were obtained from a human donor in good health.

This clone was detected only a few times. The rearrangement links TRBV29-1 to TRBJ2-7, with TRBD2 as a possible D gene (6 bases). The V and J ends lost 5 bases and 7 bases respectively, with 15 bases between them. Germline V gives CDR1 SQVTM, CDR2 ANQGSEA. The CDR3 length is 12 residues. The CDR3 reads CSVRGTSMEQYF. DNA for the CDR3: TGCAGCGTTCGGGGGACCAGCATGGAGCAGTACTTC.

The chain uses TRBV29-1 and TRBJ2-3, with TRBD2 matching over 7 bases. The length of the CDR3 is 15 residues. Germline assignment: CDR1 SQVTM and CDR2 ANQGSEA. V dropped 6 bases and J dropped 4; count of bases not matched to a gene: 13. The CDR3 loop is CSVWEGGIGPDTQYF. CDR3 sequence (DNA): TGCAGCGTATGGGAGGGAGGGATTGGACCAGATACGCAGTATTTT.

The J gene is TRBJ2-7, the V gene TRBV7-6; D is uncertain. Germline values: CDR1 SGHVS, CDR2 FNYEAQ. Trimming shortened V by 2 bases and J by 4 bases, and 9 bases separated the two germline ends. The CDR3 has 13 amino acids. The CDR3 nucleotides read TGTGCCAGCAGCTTATCTTTACGGTACGAGCAGTACTTC. Encoded protein: CASSLSLRYEQYF.

V gene TRBV5-6 combines with J gene TRBJ1-5, with 8 bases aligning to TRBD1. V lost 3 bases to trimming and J lost 7 bases; unmatched junction nucleotides: 9. This CDR3 has 15 residues. Germline CDR1 and CDR2: SGHDT and YYEEEE. The CDR3 bases are TGTGCCAGCAGCTACGGACAGGGTTGGGGCCAGCCCCAGCATTTT. Its translation: CASSYGQGWGQPQHF.

The V gene is TRBV5-1, the J gene TRBJ1-4; 7 nucleotides align to TRBD1. The germline CDR1 and CDR2 sequences are SGHRS and YFSETQ. The CDR3 has 15 amino acids. The V segment lost 3 bases and the J segment 2 bases; nucleotides outside the gene matches: 4. The CDR3 protein is CASSWRGQTNEKLFF. The CDR3 coding sequence is TGCGCCAGCAGCTGGAGGGGACAGACTAATGAAAAACTGTTTTTT. Looking up the rest from reference TRBV5-1 and TRBJ1-4 gives the full variable domain: KAGVTQTPRYLIKTRGQQVTLSCSPISGHRSVSWYQQTPGQGLQFLFEYFSETQRNKGNFPGRFSGRQFSNSRSEMNVSTLELGDSALYLCASSWRGQTNEKLFFGSGTQLSVL.